Listed below are T cell receptor beta chains from one sample, sequenced in a study of cytotoxic CD8 clonotypes in ibrutinib-treated CLL. Data came from immunoSEQ multiplex PCR; TCRdb stores just in-frame clones and leaves some out. The sample consists of tens of thousands of clones, more than 75% of them appearing once. The sequenced sample was PBMCs, obtained at disease progression, from a patient treated with ibrutinib. These receptors were obtained from a human donor with chronic lymphocytic leukemia. The CDR3 runs from the conserved cysteine through the conserved F or W. The order of the fields is clone size, V gene, J gene, D gene, CDR3 DNA, CDR3 protein. A D gene is named only where the DNA matches it firmly. Clone size appears in some rows only: once, few, many, or a class for an expanded clone.

NA	TRBV12-5	TRBJ2-2	TRBD1	TGTGCTAGTGGTTTGGCTACTTCATGGACAGGGAAATCCACCGGGGAGCTGTTTTTT	CASGLATSWTGKSTGELFF
few	TRBV6-5	TRBJ1-2	NA	TGTGCCAGCAGTACGGAATATGGCTACACCTTC	CASSTEYGYTF
once	TRBV29-1	TRBJ2-1	TRBD1	TGCAGCGTTGAGGACAGGAAAAACTACAATGAGCAGTTCTTC	CSVEDRKNYNEQFF
NA	TRBV2	TRBJ1-4	NA	TGTGCCAGCAGTGAGGAGATGGACCTGCTGTTTTTT	CASSEEMDLLFF
few	TRBV6-4	TRBJ2-7	NA	TGTGCCAACCACGGCGAGCAGTACTTC	CANHGEQYF
NA	TRBV9	TRBJ1-2	TRBD1	TGTGCCAGCAGCGTTATAGTGGACAGGCCATTGGGCTACACCTTC	CASSVIVDRPLGYTF
NA	TRBV6-1	TRBJ1-1	NA	TGTGCCAGCAGGGAACATTCGAACACTGAAGCTTTCTTT	CASREHSNTEAFF
NA	TRBV29-1	TRBJ1-1	NA	TGCAGCGTTGGTGAGAACGTTGCTTTCTTT	CSVGENVAFF
NA	TRBV5-1	TRBJ2-5	NA	TGCGCCAGCAATTTTTTAGGGGGGCAAGAGACCCAGTACTTC	CASNFLGGQETQYF
NA	TRBV7-3	TRBJ2-5	TRBD2	TGTGCCAGCAGCCGAAGCGGGACGGAGACCCAGTACTTC	CASSRSGTETQYF
NA	TRBV30	TRBJ1-2	NA	TGTGCCCGCACCCCCTATGGACAGCGCTATGGCTACACCTTC	CARTPYGQRYGYTF
NA	TRBV7-6	TRBJ2-5	NA	TGTGCCAGCAGCCCGGACACCTACCAAGAGACCCAGTACTTC	CASSPDTYQETQYF
NA	TRBV5-1	TRBJ1-1	TRBD1	TGCGCCAGCAGCTGGAGGGACAGAGGGGCTGAAGCTTTCTTT	CASSWRDRGAEAFF
few	TRBV29-1	TRBJ1-5	NA	TGCAGCGTATCACAGGGTTTCAGTCAGCCCCAGCATTTT	CSVSQGFSQPQHF
NA	TRBV5-1	TRBJ2-2	TRBD1	TGCGCCAGCAGCTTGACAGGGGCGGCGGCCACCGGGGAGCTGTTTTTT	CASSLTGAAATGELFF
NA	TRBV5-1	TRBJ2-1	TRBD2	TGCGCCAGCAGCTGGGATACCCTAGCGGCGGCGATCGATGAGCAGTTCTTC	CASSWDTLAAAIDEQFF